The 16 T cell receptor beta chains given below trace back to one sample, sequenced in a study of blood T cells in healthy people across ages. Primed by a sample-barcoded 5' primer and a J-beta primer mix, a second PCR proceeded for roughly 6 to 12 cycles. TCRdb re-called the 5' RACE reads through MiXCR, storing one row per CDR3 protein. The sample carries 1.6 million or so distinct CDR3 sequences, 30% to 40% recorded once. Sequenced input: blood. These receptor sequences come from a woman younger than 45 in good health.

This clonotype was counted between two and nine times. This chain connects TRBV13 to TRBJ2-3, with 7 bases identical to TRBD2. Looked up from germline, CDR1 is PRHDT and CDR2 is FYEKMQ (reference sequence). The CDR3 length is 15 residues. V was clipped by 6 bases and J by 4 bases; unmatched bases: 10. CDR3 coding DNA: TGTGCCAGCAGTGCCCGGTTGGGAGGGGCAGATACGCAGTATTTT. Its protein product is CASSARLGGADTQYF.

This clonotype occurred a few times. The V gene is TRBV4-1, the J gene TRBJ1-2; D is unresolved. Per germline, CDR1 MGHRA and CDR2 YSYEKL. The V end was cut by 1 base, the J end by 1 base, with 7 bases between. The CDR3 runs to 14 residues. The CDR3 nucleotides are TGCGCCAGCAGCCAAGGTCTGCTTAACTATGGCTACACCTTC. Protein sequence: CASSQGLLNYGYTF.

This clonotype was recorded many times. The chain couples TRBV20-1 to TRBJ2-1; TRBD1 might be the D (5 bases). Germline CDR1 is DFQATT and CDR2 is SNEGSKA (reference sequence). The V end lost 6 bases, the J end lost 6 bases, and 18 bases lay between the germline ends. This CDR3 has 14 amino acids. The CDR3 region has the DNA TGCAGTGCCAAGTGGTCAGGGAACCGCAATGAGCAGTTCTTC. Translating gives CSAKWSGNRNEQFF.

The chain is built from TRBV27 and TRBJ1-2, with D tentatively TRBD1 (6 bases). This CDR3 spans 14 amino acids. Germline V gene sequence: CDR1 MNHEY, CDR2 SMNVEV (reference sequence). V was trimmed by 6 bases and J by 0 bases, leaving 11 bases between them. This CDR3 reads CASRTGQTNYGYTF. The CDR3, as DNA: TGTGCCAGCAGGACTGGACAGACTAACTATGGCTACACCTTC.

This clonotype was seen a few times. The CDR3 coding sequence is TGTGCCATCAGTGAGGGTGGTGGACAAGGTGGCACAGATACGCAGTATTTT. Translated: CAISEGGGQGGTDTQYF. The chain couples TRBV10-3 to TRBJ2-3, with D perhaps TRBD1 (5 bases). Between the trimmed V and J ends, which lost 2 bases and 1 base, there was a span of 16 bases. CDR3 length: 17 residues. Germline assignment: CDR1 ENHRY and CDR2 SYGVKD.

This clonotype was detected a few times. The chain couples TRBV7-9 to TRBJ2-7; D remains unclear. Between the trimmed V and J ends, which lost 5 bases and 7 bases, there was a span of 18 bases. The length of the CDR3 is 14 residues. Germline V gene data show CDR1 as SEHNR and CDR2 as FQNEAQ (reference sequence). CDR3 DNA: TGTGCCAGCAGCCCCCTATCGAGGCCCTTAGAGCAGTACTTC. Residues: CASSPLSRPLEQYF.

Only a few counts were recorded for this clonotype. The chain is built from TRBV4-1 and TRBJ1-4; TRBD1 is a possible D gene (5 bases). Trimming removed 1 base at V and 4 bases at J, with 13 bases between. The CDR3 sequence is 16 residues long. The V gene's germline CDR1 is MGHRA and CDR2 YSYEKL. The CDR3 sequence is CASSQVFGTDNEKLFF. The CDR3 region has the DNA TGCGCCAGCAGCCAAGTGTTTGGGACGGATAATGAAAAACTGTTTTTT.

V and J are TRBV6-5 and TRBJ2-1; D not resolved. Trimming took 4 bases from V and 8 from J, leaving 9 bases between them. The CDR3 is 12 amino acids. From germline, CDR1 is MNHEY and CDR2 SVGAGI. The DNA of the CDR3 is TGTGCCAGCAGTTCCTTCCGTGATGAGCAGTTCTTC. Translation gives CASSSFRDEQFF.

Notes on this clonotype: A junction end diverges from the germline sequence, so it may reflect a read error. The V and J genes are TRBV5-1 and TRBJ2-5; TRBD2 matches at 9 bases. From germline, CDR1 is SGHRS and CDR2 YFSETQ. The CDR3 contains 17 residues. The CDR3 region is CASSPNLLAGAGEAQYF. CDR3 bases: TGCGCCAGCAGCCCTAACCTCTTAGCGGGGGCAGGAGAGGCCCAGTACTTC.

This clonotype was counted a few times. The gene calls are TRBV20-1 and TRBJ2-3; D possibly corresponds to TRBD2 (6 bases). CDR1 and CDR2 from the germline V gene are DFQATT and SNEGSKA (reference sequence). Trimming shortened V by 0 bases and J by 9 bases, and 22 bases separated the two germline ends. The CDR3 sequence is 16 residues long. For the CDR3, the DNA is TGCAGTGCTAGAGAGGACTGGGGACCGCTGGGGAGGACGCAGTATTTT. Translating gives CSAREDWGPLGRTQYF.

This clonotype appeared a few times. CDR3 coding DNA: TGTGCCAGCAGTTTATTTAGAGGGAATAGCTACACCTTC. Protein product: CASSLFRGNSYTF. The genes are TRBV28 and TRBJ1-2; D unresolved. From germline, CDR1 is MDHEN and CDR2 SYDVKM. Trimming left V 1 base short and J 9 bases short, with 12 bases between. This CDR3 contains 13 residues.

This clonotype has ten or more counts. The rearrangement uses TRBV4-1 and TRBJ2-5; D is undetermined. This CDR3 spans 14 amino acids. Germline V lookup: CDR1 MGHRA, CDR2 YSYEKL. V lost 3 bases and J 2 bases, leaving 10 bases between the germline ends. The CDR3 loop is CASSQGFMQETQYF. The CDR3, as DNA: TGCGCCAGCAGCCAGGGTTTCATGCAAGAGACCCAGTACTTC.

DNA for the CDR3: TGCAGTGCGAGGAATCAGGAGTCTGGAAACACCATATATTTT. This sequence encodes CSARNQESGNTIYF. This rearrangement joins TRBV20-1 to TRBJ1-3; D is undetermined. V lost 6 bases and J lost 1, with 13 bases in between. The CDR3 contains 14 residues. Germline V gene lookup returns CDR1 DFQATT and CDR2 SNEGSKA (reference sequence).

The table lists this clonotype with many counts. The rearrangement joins TRBV5-6 to TRBJ2-6; D not resolved. V gave up 1 base and J gave up 2 bases, with 7 bases separating them. The CDR3 runs to 15 residues. In germline, CDR1 is SGHDT, CDR2 YYEEEE. The CDR3, as DNA: TGTGCCAGCAGCTTGTCACAGACTGGGGCCAACGTCCTGACTTTC. It encodes CASSLSQTGANVLTF.

This clonotype was observed at least ten times. The chain recombines TRBV4-2 with TRBJ2-7; a possible D gene is TRBD2 (6 bases). Looked up from germline, CDR1 is LGHNA and CDR2 is YNFKEQ. V was cut by 6 bases and J by 2 bases, with 20 bases left in between. The CDR3 length is 16 residues. As DNA, the CDR3 is TGTGCCAGCAGTCCGAGTGGGGGGTACCCGACCTACGAGCAGTACTTC. It translates to CASSPSGGYPTYEQYF.

This clonotype was observed a few times. The V call is TRBV28, the J call TRBJ2-7; the D gene is possibly TRBD2 (7 bases). The CDR3 is 14 amino acids. Germline CDR1 is MDHEN and CDR2 is SYDVKM. Trimming removed 3 bases at V and 4 bases at J, with 13 bases between. CDR3 sequence reads: CASSFGGGLYEQYF. The CDR3 DNA follows: TGTGCCAGCAGTTTTGGGGGGGGCTTGTACGAGCAGTACTTC.